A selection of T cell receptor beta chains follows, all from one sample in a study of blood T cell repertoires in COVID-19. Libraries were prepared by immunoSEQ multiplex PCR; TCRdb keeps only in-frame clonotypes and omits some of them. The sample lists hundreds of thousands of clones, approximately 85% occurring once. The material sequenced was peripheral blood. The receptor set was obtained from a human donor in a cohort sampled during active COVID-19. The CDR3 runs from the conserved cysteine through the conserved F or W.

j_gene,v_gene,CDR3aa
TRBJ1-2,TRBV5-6,CASSWTGNNYGYTF
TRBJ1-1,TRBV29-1,CSVLGGFTEAFF
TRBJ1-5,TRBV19,CASKGQGAASNQPQHF
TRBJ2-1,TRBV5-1,CASSSPSAGGRGYNEQFF
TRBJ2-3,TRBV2,CASKLEYTDTQYF
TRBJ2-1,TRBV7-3,CASSFGQAVGNEQFF
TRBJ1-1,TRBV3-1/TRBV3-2,CASSFGGTEAFF
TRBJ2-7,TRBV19,CASSPGYSSGGYYEQYF
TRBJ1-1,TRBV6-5,CASTEIGGSGTEAFF
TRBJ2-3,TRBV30,CAWRRVVGTDTQYF
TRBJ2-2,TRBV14,CASKGTGTGELFF
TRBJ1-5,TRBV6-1,CASSEKRGQEPQHF
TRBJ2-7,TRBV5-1,CASSLGGREGSYEQYF
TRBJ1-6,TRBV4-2,CASGGQGVSPLHF
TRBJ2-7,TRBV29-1,CSVKGATPYEQYF
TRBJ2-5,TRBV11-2,CASSSRETQYF
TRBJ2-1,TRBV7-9,CASRLTSISYNEQFF
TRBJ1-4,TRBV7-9,CASSLVRGTTNEKLFF
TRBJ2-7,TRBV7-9,CASSLGTGPYEQYF
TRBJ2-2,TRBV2,CASSVYSDQTGTGSTGELFF
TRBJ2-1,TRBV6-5,CASSTGGLAKFF
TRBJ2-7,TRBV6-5,CASSYSRYEQYF
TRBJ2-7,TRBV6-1,CASSEVQARFDEQYF
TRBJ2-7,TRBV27,CASSRDTTSYEQYF
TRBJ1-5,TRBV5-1,CASSLTGGGNQPQHF
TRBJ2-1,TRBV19,CASKKQVPSYNEQFF
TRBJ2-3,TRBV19,CASSIDARLRTQYF
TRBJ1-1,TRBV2,CASRGQANTEAFF
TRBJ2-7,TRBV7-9,CASSFDIVYEQYF
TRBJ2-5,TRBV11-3,CASSLASGTQYF
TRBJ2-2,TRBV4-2,CASSSAGASDTGELFF
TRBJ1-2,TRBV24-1,CATSDGADPWYGYTF
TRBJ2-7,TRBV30,CAWTSDYSYEQYF
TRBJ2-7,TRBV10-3,CAIAGNDYEQYF
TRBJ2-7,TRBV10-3,CAISPSRGNYEQYF
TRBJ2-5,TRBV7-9,CASSSSGETQYF